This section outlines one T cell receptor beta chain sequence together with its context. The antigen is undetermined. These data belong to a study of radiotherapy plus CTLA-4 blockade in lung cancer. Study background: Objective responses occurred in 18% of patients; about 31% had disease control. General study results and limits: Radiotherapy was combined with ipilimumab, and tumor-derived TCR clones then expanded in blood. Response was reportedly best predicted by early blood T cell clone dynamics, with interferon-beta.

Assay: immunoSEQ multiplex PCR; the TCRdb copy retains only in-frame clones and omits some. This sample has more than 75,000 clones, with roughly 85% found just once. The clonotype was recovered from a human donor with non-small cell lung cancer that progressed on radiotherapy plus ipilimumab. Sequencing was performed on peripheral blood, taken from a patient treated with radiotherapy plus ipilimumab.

CDR3 sequence: CASLQETQYF. CDR3 bases: TGTGCCAGCCTACAAGAGACCCAGTACTTC. The gene calls are TRBV2 and TRBJ2-5; D unclear. V was trimmed by 8 bases and J by 2 bases, leaving 3 bases between them. Germline CDR1 reads SNHLY; CDR2 reads FYNNEI. CDR3 length equals 10 residues.